This section outlines one T cell receptor beta chain sequence together with its context. The target antigen is unknown. This specimen belongs to a study of shared clonotypes between healthy human individuals. Study summary: The plates for each donor numbered three CD4 naive, three CD4 memory, two CD8 naive and one CD8 memory. Whole-study results and caveats: Generally, naive subsets came out with larger estimated richness than memory subsets. The study's rarefaction showed incomplete sorted-subset sequencing despite large depth.

Per the germline V gene, CDR1 is WSHSY and CDR2 is SAAADI. This CDR3 has 13 residues. V dropped 0 bases and J dropped 10 bases, with 10 bases sitting between them. Terminally differentiated effector memory CD45RA+ cells were excluded by CCR7 positive selection of CD45RO-negative cells. Running of the assay took place at deep level. The protocol was immunoSEQ multiplex PCR, while the TCRdb copy is restricted to in-frame clones and leaves out a portion. The table shows 1.5 million to 2.5 million clones, with about 95% occurring only once. This clonotype was obtained from a man aged 18 to 29 in good health. Material for sequencing was naive CD8+ T cells sorted from blood. V usage is TRBV10-2 and J usage is TRBJ1-5, with no clear D. CDR3 loop: CASSESKISPQHF. CDR3 DNA: TGCGCCAGCAGTGAGTCGAAGATATCCCCCCAGCATTTT.